This T cell receptor beta chain was sequenced during a study of regulatory T cells in long-lasting Graves disease. Assembly of TCR beta libraries relied on iRepertoire HTBI primers together with Arm-PCR of CDR3 regions. MiXCR, applied by TCRdb to the multiplex PCR reads, yields one record per CDR3 protein. The sample has about 540,000 distinct CDR3 sequences; about 13% are singletons. At least ten counts were recorded for this clonotype. Trimming pared 1 base from V and 5 bases from J, leaving 18 bases between. This CDR3 is 16 amino acids long. Germline CDR1 SGHVS, CDR2 FQNEAQ. The time point here: newly diagnosed GD, antithyroid drugs for less than 3 months. The TCR library used RNA extracted from PBMCs. This same sample was also part of a study on T cells in Graves' hyperthyroidism and ophthalmopathy. From that paper: Absent ophthalmopathy progression within 18 months defined stable Graves' hyperthyroidism.

This TCR was sampled from a man aged 25-40 years with Graves disease. J is TRBJ2-7 and V is TRBV7-8; either TRBD1 or TRBD2 may fit D (5 bases each). The sequencing here drew on peripheral blood mononuclear cells (PBMCs), taken at new diagnosis, from a patient treated with antithyroid drugs. CDR3 protein: CASSLEVRGGRNEQYF. CDR3 nucleotides: TGTGCCAGCAGCTTAGAGGTGCGTGGGGGACGGAACGAGCAGTACTTC.